The rows below give T cell receptor beta chains drawn from one sample of a study of blood T cell repertoires in COVID-19. Sequenced by immunoSEQ multiplex PCR; TCRdb stores in-frame clones only, minus some. The sample carries 54,000 or so clones, around 87% recorded once. Sequenced input: peripheral blood. These receptors originate from a man between 45 and 60 years old with active COVID-19. Both conserved end residues are part of each CDR3. D genes are given only for firm matches. Clone size is given for some rows only: seen once, a few or many times, or a class if the clone is expanded.

cdr3_length	j_call	clone_size	d_call	v_call	cdr3_nt	cdr3_aa
16	TRBJ1-4	-	-	TRBV5-1	TGCGCCAGCAGCTTGGCTATGCCTGGGGGGGGAGAAAAACTGTTTTTT	CASSLAMPGGGEKLFF
16	TRBJ2-1	-	TRBD2	TRBV24-1	TGTGCCACCAGTGATTCACTAGCGCCAAAGGGAAATGAGCAGTTCTTC	CATSDSLAPKGNEQFF
16	TRBJ2-2	-	TRBD2	TRBV27	TGTGCCAGCAAGGGAGGGGCGGGGCTGAACACCGGGGAGCTGTTTTTT	CASKGGAGLNTGELFF
14	TRBJ1-6	once	-	TRBV6-5	TGTGCCAGCCTCGCCTTGACGGGAAATTCACCCCTCCACTTT	CASLALTGNSPLHF
16	TRBJ1-1	-	-	TRBV5-1	TGCGCCAGCAGCTTGGGACCAAGGGCCGGGAGCACTGAAGCTTTCTTT	CASSLGPRAGSTEAFF
16	TRBJ2-5	-	-	TRBV28	TGTGCCAGCAGTTTACCCGGGACTCAGAATATTCAGACCCAGTACTTC	CASSLPGTQNIQTQYF
15	TRBJ1-1	-	-	TRBV5-4	TGTGCCAGCAGCTTGGCGAGAACCATGAACACTGAAGCTTTCTTT	CASSLARTMNTEAFF
14	TRBJ2-3	-	-	TRBV5-8	TGTGCCAGCAGCCACTACAGGGAGGGAGGTACGCAGTATTTT	CASSHYREGGTQYF
12	TRBJ2-5	once	-	TRBV24-1	TGTGCCACCTCCAGGACAGAAGAGACCCAGTACTTC	CATSRTEETQYF
12	TRBJ1-5	once	-	TRBV30	TGTGCCTGGAGTGGAGGGTCTCAGCCCCAGCATTTT	CAWSGGSQPQHF
14	TRBJ1-1	-	TRBD1	TRBV3-1/TRBV3-2	TGTGCCAGCAGCCGTCGACAGGGGGGGACTGAAGCTTTCTTT	CASSRRQGGTEAFF
15	TRBJ2-3	medium-sized	TRBD2	TRBV6-1	TGTGCCAGCAGTGACCTAGCGGGGGGGAGCAATACGCAGTATTTT	CASSDLAGGSNTQYF
16	TRBJ1-2	-	TRBD1	TRBV5-1	TGCGCCAGCAGCTTGGCCCTAGGGACAGATGGCTATGGCTACACCTTC	CASSLALGTDGYGYTF
18	TRBJ2-1	-	TRBD2	TRBV5-1	TGCGCCAGCAGCACAGGACTAGCGGGGTCAGGTTCCTACAATGAGCAGTTCTTC	CASSTGLAGSGSYNEQFF
10	TRBJ1-2	-	-	TRBV20-1	TGCAGTGCAGAGGGAGAGGGCTACACCTTC	CSAEGEGYTF
17	TRBJ1-4	-	-	TRBV5-1	TGCGCCAGCAGCACGGACCCCCCCGGGCAGGGTAATGAAAAACTGTTTTTT	CASSTDPPGQGNEKLFF
14	TRBJ2-2	-	TRBD1	TRBV28	TGTGCCGAGGGGACAGCGACTTCGACCGGGGAGCTGTTTTTT	CAEGTATSTGELFF